This T cell receptor beta chain was documented in a study of blood T cell repertoires in COVID-19. Study in general: Both acute and convalescent COVID-19 samples were obtained from the United States, Italy and Spain. T cells, B-cell-depleted T cells, or PBMCs provided the cDNA or gDNA that served as material.

This CDR3 region has 13 residues. J lost 8 bases, V lost 1 base, and 3 bases had no gene match. Germline V gene sequence: CDR1 SGHAT, CDR2 FQNNGV. As originally analysed: The assay estimated nucleated cells by amplifying reference gene primers. Method: immunoSEQ multiplex PCR; TCRdb's copy keeps in-frame clones and lacks some. V and J calls and clone size are as listed in that table; D and trimming were resolved from the DNA. The sample comprises roughly 220,000 clones, about nine tenths of which are singletons, and 2% to 2.5% rests with the top ten. The V call is TRBV11-2, the J call TRBJ1-1; 8 positions agree with TRBD1. The specimen sequenced was peripheral blood. This sequence originates from a man between 25 and 39 years old who had recovered from COVID-19. In DNA form, the CDR3 reads TGTGCCAGCAGCTTAGTTAGGGACAGGGAAGCTTTCTTT. Protein product: CASSLVRDREAFF.